A selection of T cell receptor beta chains follows, all from one sample in a study of shared clonotypes between healthy human individuals. TCRdb's table, derived via immunoSEQ multiplex PCR, lists solely in-frame clones and lacks some. The profile shows about 2.4 million clones, around 94% of them singletons. The sequencing input was naive CD4+ T cells sorted from blood. Receptor source: a man younger than 35 in good health. CDR3s include the opening cysteine and the closing phenylalanine or tryptophan. A D gene is named only where the DNA matches it firmly. Not every row has a clone size; where given, it reads once, few, many or a size class.

size	D	V	length	J	CDR3	DNA
once	.	TRBV6-6	13	TRBJ1-4	CASKGRVEEKLFF	TGTGCCAGCAAGGGGAGGGTGGAAGAAAAACTGTTTTTT
.	TRBD1	TRBV6-1	14	TRBJ1-1	CASSSGGRNTEAFF	TGTGCCAGCAGCTCAGGGGGCAGGAACACTGAAGCTTTCTTT
.	.	TRBV6-1	14	TRBJ1-5	CASSEVTADQPQHF	TGTGCCAGCAGTGAAGTAACAGCCGATCAGCCCCAGCATTTT
.	TRBD1	TRBV7-2	15	TRBJ2-7	CASSLAPGGLYEQYF	TGTGCCAGCAGCTTAGCGCCAGGGGGCCTCTACGAGCAGTACTTC
.	TRBD1	TRBV11-2	16	TRBJ1-1	CASSTPGQILYTEAFF	TGTGCCAGCAGCACCCCGGGACAGATTCTTTACACTGAAGCTTTCTTT
.	.	TRBV30	16	TRBJ1-5	CAWSGGLGQGNQPQHF	TGTGCCTGGAGTGGTGGCCTTGGGCAGGGCAATCAGCCCCAGCATTTT
.	TRBD1	TRBV9	16	TRBJ1-2	CASSVDLAGTGYGYTF	TGTGCCAGCAGCGTAGATTTAGCTGGGACAGGCTATGGCTACACCTTC
.	.	TRBV19	15	TRBJ1-3	CASSTTGYSGNTIYF	TGTGCCAGTAGTACGACAGGATACTCTGGAAACACCATATATTTT
.	.	TRBV7-9	13	TRBJ1-4	CASSSNRVEKLFF	TGTGCCAGCAGCTCGAACAGGGTTGAAAAACTGTTTTTT
.	TRBD2	TRBV7-9	13	TRBJ2-2	CAFSGGNTGELFF	TGTGCCTTTAGCGGGGGTAACACCGGGGAGCTGTTTTTT
.	TRBD1	TRBV18	15	TRBJ1-2	CASSPFDRADYGYTF	TGTGCCAGCTCACCATTCGACAGGGCCGACTATGGCTACACCTTC
.	.	TRBV19	18	TRBJ1-2	CASSIDRGPGDFGYGYTF	TGTGCCAGTAGTATAGATCGAGGGCCGGGGGATTTTGGGTATGGCTACACCTTC
.	.	TRBV29-1	11	TRBJ1-2	CSVETGYGYTF	TGCAGCGTTGAGACAGGCTATGGCTACACCTTC